Listed below are T cell receptor beta chains from one sample, sequenced in a study of blood T cell repertoires in COVID-19. Measured with immunoSEQ multiplex PCR; TCRdb has only the in-frame clones, and not every one. The data show around 150,000 clones, with 88% seen just once and about 11% held by the top ten. Sequenced: peripheral blood. These TCRs come from a man aged 55 to 70 with active or convalescent COVID-19. CDR3s include the opening cysteine and the closing phenylalanine or tryptophan. The order of the fields is V gene, clone size, J gene, D gene, CDR3 protein, CDR3 DNA. A D gene is named only where the DNA matches it firmly. For some rows the clone size is stated as once, few or many, or as a class when expanded; others skip it.

V: TRBV6-4
size: .
J: TRBJ2-7
D: .
CDR3: CASTLPQGADYEQYF
DNA: TGTGCCAGCACCCTACCTCAAGGGGCAGACTACGAGCAGTACTTC

V: TRBV5-1
size: .
J: TRBJ2-3
D: TRBD2
CDR3: CASSLGGSGSTDTQYF
DNA: TGCGCCAGCAGCTTGGGTGGTAGCGGGAGCACAGATACGCAGTATTTT

V: TRBV28
size: .
J: TRBJ2-7
D: TRBD2
CDR3: CASSLAGGHYEQYF
DNA: TGTGCCAGCAGTTTAGCGGGGGGACATTACGAGCAGTACTTC

V: TRBV28
size: .
J: TRBJ1-4
D: TRBD1
CDR3: CASSPNRGLGANEKLFF
DNA: TGTGCCAGCAGCCCAAACAGGGGATTAGGGGCTAATGAAAAACTGTTTTTT

V: TRBV11-2
size: .
J: TRBJ1-3
D: .
CDR3: CASSPRHSLSGNTIYF
DNA: TGTGCCAGCAGCCCGCGACACAGCCTCTCTGGAAACACCATATATTTT

V: TRBV4-3
size: .
J: TRBJ1-3
D: .
CDR3: CASSQGASTFSGNTIYF
DNA: TGCGCCAGCAGCCAAGGGGCATCAACCTTCTCTGGAAACACCATATATTTT

V: TRBV18
size: .
J: TRBJ2-5
D: .
CDR3: CASSVRDQETQYF
DNA: TGTGCCAGCTCGGTTCGAGACCAAGAGACCCAGTACTTC

V: TRBV7-9
size: .
J: TRBJ1-1
D: .
CDR3: CASSLKGQGNTEAFF
DNA: TGTGCCAGCAGCTTAAAAGGGCAGGGGAACACTGAAGCTTTCTTT

V: TRBV6-5
size: .
J: TRBJ2-7
D: TRBD2
CDR3: CASSLAGASYEQYF
DNA: TGTGCCAGCAGCTTAGCGGGTGCCTCCTACGAGCAGTACTTC

V: TRBV28
size: .
J: TRBJ1-2
D: TRBD1
CDR3: CASRPPLGTGGYGYTF
DNA: TGTGCCAGCAGGCCCCCCCTCGGGACAGGGGGCTATGGCTACACCTTC

V: TRBV28
size: many
J: TRBJ1-5
D: TRBD1
CDR3: CASSPGTGNQPQHF
DNA: TGTGCCAGCAGTCCAGGGACAGGCAATCAGCCCCAGCATTTT

V: TRBV3-1/TRBV3-2
size: .
J: TRBJ2-1
D: .
CDR3: CASSQGLGGEQFF
DNA: TGTGCCAGCAGCCAAGGTCTGGGGGGTGAGCAGTTCTTC

V: TRBV18
size: .
J: TRBJ2-5
D: .
CDR3: CASSPMTVQETQYF
DNA: TGTGCCAGCTCACCTATGACAGTACAAGAGACCCAGTACTTC

V: TRBV27
size: .
J: TRBJ2-5
D: .
CDR3: CASSLTVRGQETQYF
DNA: TGTGCCAGCAGTTTAACGGTCAGGGGACAAGAGACCCAGTACTTC